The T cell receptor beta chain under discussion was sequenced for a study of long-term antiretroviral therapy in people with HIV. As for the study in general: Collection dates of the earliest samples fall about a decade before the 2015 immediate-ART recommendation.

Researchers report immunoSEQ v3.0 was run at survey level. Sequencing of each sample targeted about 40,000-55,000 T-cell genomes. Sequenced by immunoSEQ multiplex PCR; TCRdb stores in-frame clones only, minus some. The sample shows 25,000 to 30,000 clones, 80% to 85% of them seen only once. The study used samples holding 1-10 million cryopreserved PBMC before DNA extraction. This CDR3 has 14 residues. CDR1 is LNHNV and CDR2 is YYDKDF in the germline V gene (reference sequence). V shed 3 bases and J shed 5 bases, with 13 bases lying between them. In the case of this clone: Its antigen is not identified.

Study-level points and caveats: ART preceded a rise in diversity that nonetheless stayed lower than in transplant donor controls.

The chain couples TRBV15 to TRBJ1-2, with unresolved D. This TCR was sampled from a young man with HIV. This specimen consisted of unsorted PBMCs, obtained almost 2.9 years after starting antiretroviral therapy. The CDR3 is CATSRPAAGYGYTF. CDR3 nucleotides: TGTGCCACCAGCAGGCCCGCCGCGGGATATGGCTACACCTTC.